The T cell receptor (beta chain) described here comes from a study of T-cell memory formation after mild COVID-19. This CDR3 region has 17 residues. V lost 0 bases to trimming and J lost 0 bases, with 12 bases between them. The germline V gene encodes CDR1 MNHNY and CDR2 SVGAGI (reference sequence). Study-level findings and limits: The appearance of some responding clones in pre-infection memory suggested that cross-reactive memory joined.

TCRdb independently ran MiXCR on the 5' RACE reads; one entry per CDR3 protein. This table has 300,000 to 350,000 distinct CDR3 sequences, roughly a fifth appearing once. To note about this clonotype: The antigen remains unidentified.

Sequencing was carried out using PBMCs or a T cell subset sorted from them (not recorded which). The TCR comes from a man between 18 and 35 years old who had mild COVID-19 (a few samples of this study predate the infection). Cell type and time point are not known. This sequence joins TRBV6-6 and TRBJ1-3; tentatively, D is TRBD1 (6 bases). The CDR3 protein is CASSYSGGGSSGNTIYF. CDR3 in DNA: TGTGCCAGCAGTTACTCGGGGGGCGGGAGCTCTGGAAACACCATATATTTT.